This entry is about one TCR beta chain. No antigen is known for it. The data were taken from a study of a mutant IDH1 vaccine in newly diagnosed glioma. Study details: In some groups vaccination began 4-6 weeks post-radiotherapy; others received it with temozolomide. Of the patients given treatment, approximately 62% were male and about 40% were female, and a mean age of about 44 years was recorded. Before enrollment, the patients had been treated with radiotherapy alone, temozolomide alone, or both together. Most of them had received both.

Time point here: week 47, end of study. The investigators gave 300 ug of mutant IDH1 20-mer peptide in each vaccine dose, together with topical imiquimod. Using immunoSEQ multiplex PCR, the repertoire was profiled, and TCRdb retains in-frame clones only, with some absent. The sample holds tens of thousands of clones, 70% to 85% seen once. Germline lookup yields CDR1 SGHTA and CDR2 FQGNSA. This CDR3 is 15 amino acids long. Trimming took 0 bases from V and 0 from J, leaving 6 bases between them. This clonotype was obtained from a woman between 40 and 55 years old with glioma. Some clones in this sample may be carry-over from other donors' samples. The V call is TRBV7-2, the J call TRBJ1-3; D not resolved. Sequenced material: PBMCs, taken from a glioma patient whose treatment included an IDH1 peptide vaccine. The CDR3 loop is CASSLAGVSGNTIYF. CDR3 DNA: TGTGCCAGCAGCTTAGCTGGGGTCTCTGGAAACACCATATATTTT.